One sample yielded the 21 T cell receptor beta chains listed below, sequenced in a study of cytomegalovirus exposure and HLA in healthy donors. The PCR was carried out with 60 Vbeta primers and 13 Jbeta primers. Here immunoSEQ multiplex PCR was the method, and the copy in TCRdb shows in-frame clones only, minus some. This sample has over 90,000 clones, with approximately 79% found just once. Input material: PBMCs. The source of these receptors is a man between 50 and 59 years old in good health and CMV-seropositive.

This clone was detected a few times. The chain is built from TRBV5-1 and TRBJ2-3, with 10 bases that match TRBD2. The CDR3 is made up of 15 amino acids. J was trimmed by 2 bases and V by 5 bases; bases with no gene match: 5. The germline V gene encodes CDR1 SGHRS and CDR2 YFSETQ. This chain's CDR3 is CASRAGTSDTDTQYF. The DNA for the CDR3 is TGCGCCAGCAGGGCCGGGACTAGCGACACAGATACGCAGTATTTT.

The chain links TRBV11-2 to TRBJ2-2; TRBD2 matches 14 bases. Germline trimming cut 5 bases from V and 5 bases from J; bases unmatched to any gene: 7. The CDR3 contains 17 residues. Germline V lookup: CDR1 SGHAT, CDR2 FQNNGV. The CDR3 loop reads CASSPGGLAGATGELFF. DNA for the CDR3: TGTGCCAGCAGCCCGGGGGGACTAGCGGGAGCGACCGGGGAGCTGTTTTTT. The full variable domain, in which reference TRBV11-2 and TRBJ2-2 provide the parts outside the CDR3, is EAGVAQSPRYKIIEKRQSVAFWCNPISGHATLYWYQQILGQGPKLLIQFQNNGVVDDSQLPKDRFSAERLKGVDSTLKIQPAKLEDSAVYLCASSPGGLAGATGELFFGEGSRLTVL.

The rearrangement links TRBV5-1 to TRBJ2-7; TRBD1 matches at 7 bases. The ends lost 0 bases at V and 7 bases at J; junction bases unmatched: 4. The germline V gene encodes CDR1 SGHRS and CDR2 YFSETQ. This CDR3 contains 13 residues. The CDR3 here is CASSLVQGNEQYF. DNA of the CDR3: TGCGCCAGCAGCTTGGTACAGGGGAATGAGCAGTACTTC. The variable domain in full, with the rest retrieved from reference TRBV5-1 and TRBJ2-7, is KAGVTQTPRYLIKTRGQQVTLSCSPISGHRSVSWYQQTPGQGLQFLFEYFSETQRNKGNFPGRFSGRQFSNSRSEMNVSTLELGDSALYLCASSLVQGNEQYFGPGTRLTVT.

Comments on this clone: Other DNA sequences of this sample code for an identical CDR3. The chain recombines TRBV28 with TRBJ2-7; 9 nucleotides align to TRBD1. This CDR3 contains 14 residues. Germline CDR1 MDHEN, CDR2 SYDVKM. V gave up 6 bases and J gave up 4 bases; unmatched junction bases: 7. The CDR3 DNA is TGTGCCAGCAGCCCGGGACAGGGACCTTACGAGCAGTACTTC. Residues: CASSPGQGPYEQYF.

V is TRBV5-6 and J is TRBJ1-2; D is ambiguous. V was clipped by 0 bases and J by 5 bases, with 14 bases between them. Germline V gene data show CDR1 as SGHDT and CDR2 as YYEEEE. This CDR3 has 15 residues. CDR3 in amino acids: CASSLAGEGVYGYTF. The DNA of the CDR3 is TGTGCCAGCAGCTTGGCCGGGGAGGGTGTTTATGGCTACACCTTC. The entire variable domain, with the rest obtained from reference TRBV5-6 and TRBJ1-2, is as follows: DAGVTQSPTHLIKTRGQQVTLRCSPKSGHDTVSWYQQALGQGPQFIFQYYEEEERQRGNFPDRFSGHQFPNYSSELNVNALLLGDSALYLCASSLAGEGVYGYTFGSGTRLTVV.

The table lists this clone with a count of one. This chain uses TRBV5-8 with TRBJ2-1, with D possibly matching TRBD1 (5 bases). The germline gives CDR1 SGHTS, CDR2 YDEGEE. Trimming pared 1 base from V and 0 bases from J, leaving 8 bases between. CDR3 length equals 15 residues. The CDR3 spells CASSLRGSSYNEQFF. CDR3 in DNA: TGTGCCAGCAGCTTGAGGGGCAGCTCCTACAATGAGCAGTTCTTC.

The chain links TRBV27 to TRBJ2-3; 10 bases line up with TRBD2. Losses at the gene ends were 0 bases for V and 2 bases for J; bases not matched to a gene: 2. The CDR3 contains 16 residues. In germline, CDR1 is MNHEY, CDR2 SMNVEV (reference sequence). CDR3 sequence reads: CASSLSLAGYTDTQYF. The DNA of the CDR3 is TGTGCCAGCAGTTTATCACTAGCGGGGTACACAGATACGCAGTATTTT.

The genes are TRBV7-9 and TRBJ2-1, with D perhaps matching TRBD2 (5 bases). Trimming took 5 bases from V and 0 from J, leaving 14 bases between them. Germline CDR1 is SEHNR and CDR2 is FQNEAQ (reference sequence). The CDR3 loop spans 16 amino acids. The CDR3 bases are TGTGCCAGCAGCGCCTACGGGGTGGACTCCTACAATGAGCAGTTCTTC. This encodes CASSAYGVDSYNEQFF. The full variable domain, completed using reference TRBV7-9 and TRBJ2-1, is DTGVSQNPRHKITKRGQNVTFRCDPISEHNRLYWYRQTLGQGPEFLTYFQNEAQLEKSRLLSDRFSAERPKGSFSTLEIQRTEQGDSAMYLCASSAYGVDSYNEQFFGPGTRLTVL.

The chain is built from TRBV7-2 and TRBJ1-4; D ambiguous. Trimming removed 1 base at V and 4 bases at J, with 10 bases between. The CDR3 contains 15 residues. Germline V gene sequence: CDR1 SGHTA, CDR2 FQGNSA. CDR3 sequence (DNA): TGTGCCAGCAGCTTAGAGTCTAGGTTTAATGAAAAACTGTTTTTT. Its protein product is CASSLESRFNEKLFF.

This clone has a handful of counts. The J gene is TRBJ2-1, the V gene TRBV28; 8 bases match TRBD2. The CDR3 runs 17 residues. CDR1 MDHEN and CDR2 SYDVKM come from the germline V gene. Unmatched junction bases numbered 11, after V lost 3 bases and J lost 4 bases. The CDR3 reads CASSFGGAGVAYNEQFF. The CDR3 DNA sequence: TGTGCCAGCAGTTTTGGGGGAGCGGGAGTCGCGTACAATGAGCAGTTCTTC.

The V and J genes are TRBV19 and TRBJ2-1, with TRBD2 matching over 7 bases. V trimming: 7 bases; J trimming: 0 bases; junction bases outside the gene matches: 15. The germline V gene has CDR1 LNHDA and CDR2 SQIVND (reference sequence). The CDR3 totals 18 residues. The CDR3 spells CASKGGSNPRSSYNEQFF. For the CDR3, the DNA is TGTGCCAGTAAGGGAGGGTCGAATCCTCGAAGCTCCTACAATGAGCAGTTCTTC.

This chain links TRBV30 with TRBJ1-1; D call uncertain. CDR3 length equals 16 residues. The V gene's germline CDR1 is GTSNPN and CDR2 SVGIG (reference sequence). Trimming stripped 0 bases from V and 5 bases from J, with 19 bases between. The CDR3 DNA sequence: TGTGCCTGGAGTGTCGCCGATCCCGGGGTGAGGACTGAAGCTTTCTTT. Its protein is CAWSVADPGVRTEAFF.

This clone was recorded once. The chain is built from TRBV19 and TRBJ2-1; 8 nucleotides line up with TRBD1. Trimming cost V 5 bases and J 1 base; bases outside gene matches: 4. The CDR3 runs 15 residues. From germline, CDR1 is LNHDA and CDR2 SQIVND (reference sequence). The CDR3 DNA is TGTGCCAGTAGTCTGGGACAGGCGTCCTACAATGAGCAGTTCTTC. It is translated as CASSLGQASYNEQFF.

The chain recombines TRBV14 with TRBJ2-7; TRBD2 might be the D (5 bases). V lost 4 bases, J lost 3 bases, and 13 bases lay in between. The CDR3 has 14 amino acids. CDR1 is SGHDN, CDR2 FVKESK, per germline. The CDR3 nucleotides are TGTGCCAGCAGCCGGACGCGGGCGGGCTACGAGCAGTACTTC. Its protein is CASSRTRAGYEQYF.

This chain uses TRBV28 with TRBJ2-3; 7 positions match TRBD1. The length of the CDR3 is 16 residues. From germline, CDR1 is MDHEN and CDR2 SYDVKM. The junction had 9 bases not matched to a gene; V was cut back by 6 bases and J by 0 bases. In DNA, the CDR3 is TGTGCCAGCAGCCAACCACCGGGACAGAGCACAGATACGCAGTATTTT. Amino acids: CASSQPPGQSTDTQYF. The full variable domain, rest sourced from reference TRBV28 and TRBJ2-3, is DVKVTQSSRYLVKRTGEKVFLECVQDMDHENMFWYRQDPGLGLRLIYFSYDVKMKEKGDIPEGYSVSREKKERFSLILESASTNQTSMYLCASSQPPGQSTDTQYFGPGTRLTVL.

Notes on this clone: Mismatch with germline at one junction end may stem from a read error. This rearrangement joins TRBV7-9 to TRBJ1-1, with unresolved D. The CDR3 sequence is 11 residues long. Germline CDR1 reads SEHNR; CDR2 reads FQNEAQ (reference sequence). In DNA form, the CDR3 reads TGTTCCAGCAGCAGAGACACTGAAGCTTTCTTT. It specifies CSSSRDTEAFF.

J is TRBJ2-5 and V is TRBV7-9; 8 bases align to TRBD2. Germline loops: CDR1 SEHNR, CDR2 FQNEAQ (reference sequence). The CDR3 loop spans 14 amino acids. V shed 4 bases and J 5 bases; nucleotides not matched to a gene: 6. The CDR3 here is CASSSGLVVETQYF. The CDR3, as DNA: TGTGCCAGCAGCTCGGGACTAGTCGTGGAGACCCAGTACTTC. Variable domain in full (rest from reference TRBV7-9 and TRBJ2-5): DTGVSQNPRHKITKRGQNVTFRCDPISEHNRLYWYRQTLGQGPEFLTYFQNEAQLEKSRLLSDRFSAERPKGSFSTLEIQRTEQGDSAMYLCASSSGLVVETQYFGPGTRLLVL.

The chain links TRBV29-1 to TRBJ2-3, with 9 bases aligning to TRBD2. Germline assignment: CDR1 SQVTM and CDR2 ANQGSEA. The CDR3 totals 15 residues. J gave up 2 bases and V 5 bases, and 8 bases lay outside the gene matches. CDR3 nucleotides: TGCAGCGTTCAGAAAGCGGGAGGCCCCACAGATACGCAGTATTTT. This encodes CSVQKAGGPTDTQYF.

Note on this clone: One junction end does not reproduce the germline sequence, and a read error may be involved. CDR3 sequence reads: CASSLAGGLTYEQYF. In DNA, the CDR3 is TGTGCCAGCAGTTTAGCGGGAGGCCTTACCTACGAGCAGTACTTC. The genes are TRBV7-6 and TRBJ2-7, with 10 bases identical to TRBD2. This CDR3 is 15 amino acids long. From germline, CDR1 is SGHVS and CDR2 FNYEAQ.

The gene calls are TRBV7-8 and TRBJ2-1, with TRBD2 matching over 7 bases. Unmatched junction bases numbered 4, after V lost 5 bases and J lost 0 bases. This CDR3 has 15 amino acids. The germline V gene has CDR1 SGHVS and CDR2 FQNEAQ. CDR3 in DNA: TGTGCCAGCAGCCAAGGACTAGGCTCCTACAATGAGCAGTTCTTC. Its translation: CASSQGLGSYNEQFF.

The rearrangement joins TRBV5-1 to TRBJ2-5; TRBD2 might be the D (6 bases). Germline lookup yields CDR1 SGHRS and CDR2 YFSETQ. The CDR3 loop spans 14 amino acids. The V and J ends lost 4 bases and 2 bases respectively, with 12 bases between them. The CDR3 loop is CASSNGGYQETQYF. CDR3 DNA sequence: TGCGCCAGCAGCAACGGAGGGTATCAAGAGACCCAGTACTTC.